This T cell receptor (beta chain) emerged from a study of blood T cells in healthy people across ages. Germline V gene data show CDR1 as DFQATT and CDR2 as SNEGSKA (reference sequence). The CDR3 loop spans 16 amino acids. The J segment lost 4 bases and the V segment lost 0 bases, leaving 8 bases of the junction unmatched. Through a sample-barcoded 5' primer and a J-beta primer mix, a second PCR was run for roughly 7 to 12 cycles. With 12 random nucleotides, a template-switch adaptor tagged each individual cDNA molecule. TCRdb ran MiXCR on the 5' RACE reads and lists one entry per CDR3 protein. The sample shows roughly 800,000 distinct CDR3 sequences, roughly 50% of them seen only once.

The chain couples TRBV20-1 to TRBJ2-1, with 8 bases identical to TRBD2. Sequences were obtained from blood. This sequence originates from a man older than 75 in good health. CDR3 protein: CSARDARTGGYNEQFF. CDR3 DNA: TGCAGTGCTAGAGATGCGAGAACGGGAGGGTACAATGAGCAGTTCTTC.